This T cell receptor (beta chain) was retrieved from a study of T cell responses to AZD1222 COVID-19 vaccine. Germline-derived CDR1 and CDR2 are SGHDN and FVKESK. Trimming removed 1 base at V and 5 bases at J, with 9 bases between. The CDR3 is 14 residues long. Produced via immunoSEQ multiplex PCR; TCRdb's table is partial and in-frame only. The repertoire holds about 110,000 clones, with about 89% as singletons. The sequences come from peripheral blood, collected on day 0 of AZD1222 vaccination. The TCR sequence derives from an adult in good health. The chain recombines TRBV14 with TRBJ2-1; D not resolved. CDR3 sequence: CASSQVSPHNEQFF. DNA of the CDR3: TGTGCCAGCAGCCAAGTTTCACCTCACAATGAGCAGTTCTTC.